The rows below give T cell receptor beta chains drawn from one sample of a study of read filtering for tumor transcriptome and immune sequencing. MiXCR, applied by TCRdb to the reads, yields one record per CDR3 protein. The sample contains fewer than 150,000 distinct CDR3 sequences, 10% to 15% of which appear only once. Sequenced input: a population of CD138-negative cells sorted from bone marrow. Receptors originate from a donor aged 40 or over with multiple myeloma. Both conserved end residues are part of each CDR3. Each record gives: J gene, D gene, clone size, V gene, CDR3 protein, CDR3 DNA. D genes are given only for firm matches. The size of a clone is reported for some rows only, either as once, few or many, or as a class for expanded clones.

TRBJ2-7,TRBD2,many,TRBV19,CASSQGLAGYYEQYF,TGTGCCAGTAGTCAAGGACTAGCGGGATATTACGAGCAGTACTTC
TRBJ2-6,NA,many,TRBV5-1,CASSLIPSTSGANVLTF,TGCGCCAGCAGCTTGATCCCCAGTACCTCTGGGGCCAACGTCCTGACTTTC
TRBJ2-3,TRBD2,few,TRBV10-3,CAISEAGGRTDTQYF,TGTGCCATCAGTGAAGCGGGGGGCAGGACAGATACGCAGTATTTT
TRBJ1-5,NA,many,TRBV20-1,CSAVSRGGRWTQPQHF,TGCAGTGCCGTCAGTCGTGGGGGGCGGTGGACTCAGCCCCAGCATTTT
TRBJ2-3,NA,NA,TRBV28,CASSARRGSGVTQYF,TGTGCCAGCAGTGCCCGTCGGGGGAGTGGTGTTACGCAGTATTTT
TRBJ1-1,NA,many,TRBV13,CATIGENTEAFF,TGTGCCACCATAGGGGAGAACACTGAAGCTTTCTTT
TRBJ1-1,NA,few,TRBV29-1,CSADRISTEAFF,TGCAGCGCGGACAGAATCTCCACTGAAGCTTTCTTT
TRBJ2-1,NA,many,TRBV4-1,CASSQDAVGQFF,TGCGCCAGCAGCCAAGATGCCGTTGGGCAGTTCTTC
TRBJ1-6,TRBD1,many,TRBV5-6,CASSYGTGDGDSPLHF,TGTGCCAGCAGCTACGGGACAGGGGATGGGGATTCACCCCTCCACTTT
TRBJ1-1,NA,NA,TRBV29-1,CSVQDRNTEAFF,TGCAGCGTCCAGGACAGGAACACTGAAGCTTTCTTT
TRBJ2-1,TRBD2,many,TRBV7-2,CASSLATGLAYNEQFF,TGTGCCAGCAGCTTAGCAACGGGACTAGCCTACAATGAGCAGTTCTTC
TRBJ1-4,NA,few,TRBV7-2,CVSSLDNRANEKLFF,TGTGTCAGCAGCTTAGATAACAGGGCTAATGAAAAACTGTTCTTT
TRBJ2-5,NA,many,TRBV5-5,CASSRIAGMGETQYF,TGTGCCAGCAGCCGAATCGCAGGGATGGGAGAGACCCAGTACTTC
TRBJ2-2,TRBD1,few,TRBV12-3/TRBV12-4,CASSPLQGAGELFF,TGTGCCAGCAGTCCCCTTCAGGGGGCGGGGGAGCTGTTTTTT
TRBJ1-2,NA,many,TRBV12-3/TRBV12-4,CASRGAGRYGYTF,TGTGCCAGCAGGGGGGCAGGGAGATATGGCTACACCTTC
TRBJ1-1,NA,few,TRBV4-1,CASSQVGTGAPEAFF,TGCGCCAGCAGCCAAGTCGGGACGGGGGCCCCTGAAGCTTTCTTT
TRBJ2-1,TRBD2,NA,TRBV29-1,CSVIAGVSYNEQFF,TGCAGCGTGATCGCGGGAGTTTCCTACAATGAGCAGTTCTTC
TRBJ1-2,TRBD1,many,TRBV7-2,CASSLVGTVNYGYTF,TGTGCCAGCAGCTTAGTGGGGACAGTTAACTATGGCTACACCTTC
TRBJ2-7,TRBD1,NA,TRBV5-1,CASSRGQEIYERYF,TGCGCCAGCAGCCGGGGACAGGAGATCTACGAGCGGTACTTC
TRBJ1-1,NA,NA,TRBV13,CASSLGRAGTKAFF,TGTGCCAGCAGCTTAGGCCGGGCAGGGACTAAAGCTTTCTTT
TRBJ2-7,TRBD1,many,TRBV7-9,CASSGDSSYEQYF,TGTGCCAGCAGCGGGGACAGCTCCTACGAGCAGTACTTC
TRBJ2-3,NA,many,TRBV6-1,CASSIWGASTDTQYF,TGTGCCAGCAGTATATGGGGGGCCTCAACAGATACGCAGTATTTT
TRBJ2-2,NA,many,TRBV7-2,CASSQHKNTGELFF,TGTGCCAGCAGCCAACATAAGAACACCGGGGAGCTGTTTTTT
TRBJ2-4,TRBD1,many,TRBV28,CASSWDSENIQYF,TGTGCCAGCAGTTGGGACAGCGAAAACATTCAGTACTTC
TRBJ2-3,NA,many,TRBV5-6,CASSLDPSTDTQYF,TGTGCCAGCAGCCTGGACCCGAGCACAGATACGCAGTATTTT
TRBJ2-5,NA,many,TRBV29-1,CSVWKGGQETQYF,TGCAGCGTTTGGAAAGGAGGCCAAGAGACCCAGTACTTC
TRBJ2-3,NA,NA,TRBV30,CAWRGGASPDTQYF,TGTGCCTGGAGGGGGGGCGCTTCTCCGGATACGCAGTATTTT
TRBJ2-7,TRBD1,NA,TRBV3-1,CAGSQLDRGFDEQYF,TGTGCCGGCAGCCAGCTGGACAGGGGGTTCGACGAGCAGTACTTC
TRBJ1-2,NA,NA,TRBV6-5,CASSRIGEGYTF,TGTGCCAGCAGTAGAATCGGGGAGGGCTACACCTTC
TRBJ1-4,TRBD1,many,TRBV7-9,CASSFGTGAIATNEKLFF,TGTGCCAGCAGCTTCGGGACAGGGGCGATCGCAACTAATGAAAAACTGTTTTTT
TRBJ2-1,TRBD2,many,TRBV19,CASGTSFYNEQFF,TGTGCCAGCGGGACTAGTTTTTACAATGAGCAGTTCTTC
TRBJ2-1,TRBD2,many,TRBV23-1,CASSQSGLAGEGEQFF,TGCGCCAGCAGTCAATCGGGCCTAGCGGGAGAGGGTGAGCAGTTCTTC
TRBJ2-6,NA,many,TRBV5-4,CASSLRVSGANVLTF,TGTGCCAGCAGCTTACGGGTTTCTGGGGCCAACGTCCTGACTTTC
TRBJ2-2,NA,few,TRBV6-2/TRBV6-3,CAHTIGGTGELFF,TGTGCTCACACAATAGGAGGGACCGGGGAGCTGTTTTTT
TRBJ2-3,NA,NA,TRBV19,CVSSIAPSTDTQYF,TGTGTCAGTAGTATAGCCCCTAGCACAGATACGCAGTATTTT
TRBJ1-5,TRBD1,many,TRBV19,CASTTGQGPNQPQHF,TGTGCCAGTACCACGGGACAGGGGCCGAATCAGCCCCAGCATTTT
TRBJ2-2,TRBD1,NA,TRBV7-9,CASGRDSSGTGELFF,TGTGCCAGCGGCCGGGACAGCTCAGGCACCGGGGAGCTGTTTTTT
TRBJ2-3,NA,many,TRBV29-1,CSVFGGLTDTQYF,TGCAGCGTTTTTGGGGGGCTCACAGATACGCAGTATTTT
TRBJ2-3,NA,many,TRBV5-1,CASSLYGQSTDTQYF,TGCGCCAGCAGCTTGTACGGACAGAGCACAGATACGCAGTATTTT
TRBJ2-3,NA,many,TRBV5-4,CASSAQGGSQTQYF,TGTGCCAGCAGCGCCCAAGGGGGGTCCCAAACGCAGTATTTT
TRBJ1-5,NA,NA,TRBV5-1,CASSFETGVQPQHF,TGCGCCAGCAGCTTCGAGACAGGAGTGCAGCCCCAGCATTTT
TRBJ2-7,TRBD2,many,TRBV10-3,CAISQGLVSSEQYF,TGTGCCATCAGCCAAGGACTAGTTTCTTCCGAGCAGTACTTC
TRBJ1-6,NA,many,TRBV3-1,CASSGQGNNSPLHF,TGTGCCAGCAGCGGTCAGGGGAATAATTCACCCCTCCACTTT
TRBJ1-3,NA,many,TRBV5-1,CASSKNSDGNTIYF,TGCGCCAGCAGCAAAAACAGTGATGGAAACACCATATATTTT
TRBJ2-2,NA,NA,TRBV29-1,CSVEQPTGELFF,TGCAGCGTTGAACAGCCGACCGGGGAGCTGTTTTTT
TRBJ2-6,NA,few,TRBV5-6,CASSSDERISGANVLTF,TGTGCCAGCAGCTCTGATGAGCGAATCTCTGGGGCCAACGTCCTGACTTTC